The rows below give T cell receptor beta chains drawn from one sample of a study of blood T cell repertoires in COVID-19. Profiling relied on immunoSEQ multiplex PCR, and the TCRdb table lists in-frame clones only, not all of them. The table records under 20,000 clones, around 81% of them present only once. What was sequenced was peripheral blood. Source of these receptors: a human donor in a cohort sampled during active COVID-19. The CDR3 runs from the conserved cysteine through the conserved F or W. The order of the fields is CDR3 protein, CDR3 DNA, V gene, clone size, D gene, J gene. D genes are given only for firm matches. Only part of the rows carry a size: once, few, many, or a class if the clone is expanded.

CDR3 protein: CASSLRDRGADGYTF
CDR3 DNA: TGTGCCAGCAGCTTGCGGGACAGGGGCGCCGATGGCTACACCTTC
V gene: TRBV5-4
clone size: NA
D gene: TRBD1
J gene: TRBJ1-2

CDR3 protein: CASTGRENTEAFF
CDR3 DNA: TGTGCCAGTACTGGGAGGGAGAACACTGAAGCTTTCTTT
V gene: TRBV19
clone size: NA
D gene: NA
J gene: TRBJ1-1

CDR3 protein: CASSFTGTRSYNEQFF
CDR3 DNA: TGTGCCAGCAGCTTCACTGGGACTAGATCCTACAATGAGCAGTTCTTC
V gene: TRBV5-6
clone size: NA
D gene: TRBD2
J gene: TRBJ2-1

CDR3 protein: CASTRVQTEAFF
CDR3 DNA: TGTGCCAGCACGAGGGTCCAGACTGAAGCTTTCTTT
V gene: TRBV6-5
clone size: NA
D gene: NA
J gene: TRBJ1-1

CDR3 protein: CASSLKRGGSANTGELFF
CDR3 DNA: TGTGCCAGCAGCTTAAAGCGGGGGGGGTCCGCGAACACCGGGGAGCTGTTTTTT
V gene: TRBV7-8
clone size: once
D gene: TRBD2
J gene: TRBJ2-2

CDR3 protein: CASQRDRAIQPQHF
CDR3 DNA: TGTGCCAGTCAGAGGGACAGGGCGATTCAGCCCCAGCATTTT
V gene: TRBV19
clone size: NA
D gene: TRBD1
J gene: TRBJ1-5

CDR3 protein: CASGRRTGIQETQYF
CDR3 DNA: TGTGCCAGCGGCCGCAGGACAGGGATCCAAGAGACCCAGTACTTC
V gene: TRBV11-3
clone size: NA
D gene: TRBD1
J gene: TRBJ2-5

CDR3 protein: CASSVDPGYTEAFF
CDR3 DNA: TGTGCCAGCAGCGTAGATCCAGGTTACACTGAAGCTTTCTTT
V gene: TRBV9
clone size: NA
D gene: NA
J gene: TRBJ1-1

CDR3 protein: CASSFGESDTQYF
CDR3 DNA: TGTGCCAGCAGCTTTGGGGAGTCAGATACGCAGTATTTT
V gene: TRBV7-3
clone size: NA
D gene: NA
J gene: TRBJ2-3

CDR3 protein: CASMAEETQYF
CDR3 DNA: TGTGCCAGCATGGCGGAAGAGACCCAGTACTTC
V gene: TRBV2
clone size: once
D gene: NA
J gene: TRBJ2-5

CDR3 protein: CASSYGAGKDTQYF
CDR3 DNA: TGTGCCAGCAGTTACGGGGCAGGAAAAGATACGCAGTATTTT
V gene: TRBV6-2/TRBV6-3
clone size: NA
D gene: NA
J gene: TRBJ2-3

CDR3 protein: CASSLVVGTGDLANYGYTF
CDR3 DNA: TGTGCCAGCAGCTTAGTTGTAGGGACAGGGGACCTCGCTAACTATGGCTACACCTTC
V gene: TRBV7-9
clone size: medium-sized
D gene: TRBD1
J gene: TRBJ1-2

CDR3 protein: CASSRGGRARNEQFF
CDR3 DNA: TGTGCCAGCAGTCGTGGCGGGAGGGCTAGGAATGAGCAGTTCTTC
V gene: TRBV6-5
clone size: NA
D gene: TRBD2
J gene: TRBJ2-1

CDR3 protein: CSVEAPPQGPTEAFF
CDR3 DNA: TGCAGCGTTGAAGCCCCCCCACAGGGTCCCACTGAAGCTTTCTTT
V gene: TRBV29-1
clone size: NA
D gene: NA
J gene: TRBJ1-1

CDR3 protein: CASSQDLTSATYEQYF
CDR3 DNA: TGTGCCAGCAGCCAAGATCTAACTAGCGCAACCTACGAGCAGTACTTC
V gene: TRBV4-2
clone size: few
D gene: TRBD2
J gene: TRBJ2-7

CDR3 protein: CASSRARGLAAYEQYF
CDR3 DNA: TGTGCCAGCAGTCGAGCCCGGGGACTGGCCGCCTACGAGCAGTACTTC
V gene: TRBV7-6
clone size: NA
D gene: NA
J gene: TRBJ2-7

CDR3 protein: CAISESGQIYGYTF
CDR3 DNA: TGTGCCATCAGTGAGTCGGGACAGATCTATGGCTACACCTTC
V gene: TRBV10-3
clone size: NA
D gene: TRBD1
J gene: TRBJ1-2

CDR3 protein: CASSEQGNTEAFF
CDR3 DNA: TGTGCCAGCAGCGAACAGGGGAACACTGAAGCTTTCTTT
V gene: TRBV7-3
clone size: NA
D gene: NA
J gene: TRBJ1-1

CDR3 protein: CASTPRAGSGNTIYF
CDR3 DNA: TGTGCCAGCACTCCCCGGGCGGGGTCTGGAAACACCATATATTTT
V gene: TRBV6-5
clone size: NA
D gene: NA
J gene: TRBJ1-3

CDR3 protein: CASSLGQATEAFF
CDR3 DNA: TGCGCCAGCAGCTTGGGGCAGGCCACTGAAGCTTTCTTT
V gene: TRBV5-1
clone size: medium-sized
D gene: NA
J gene: TRBJ1-1

CDR3 protein: CASSLWGGKLFF
CDR3 DNA: TGTGCCAGCAGTTTGTGGGGAGGAAAACTGTTTTTT
V gene: TRBV12-3/TRBV12-4
clone size: NA
D gene: NA
J gene: TRBJ1-4

CDR3 protein: CATSDQRGEHGTGELFF
CDR3 DNA: TGTGCCACCAGTGACCAGCGGGGGGAACACGGCACCGGGGAGCTGTTTTTT
V gene: TRBV24-1
clone size: NA
D gene: TRBD2
J gene: TRBJ2-2

CDR3 protein: CASSFPGYTDTQYF
CDR3 DNA: TGTGCCAGCAGCTTCCCGGGGTACACAGATACGCAGTATTTT
V gene: TRBV5-4
clone size: NA
D gene: NA
J gene: TRBJ2-3

CDR3 protein: CASSKDRGVTDTQYF
CDR3 DNA: TGTGCCAGCAGCAAGGACAGGGGGGTCACAGATACGCAGTATTTT
V gene: TRBV5-6
clone size: NA
D gene: TRBD1
J gene: TRBJ2-3

CDR3 protein: CASSQDRGTYNEQFF
CDR3 DNA: TGTGCCAGCAGCCAAGACCGGGGGACCTACAATGAGCAGTTCTTC
V gene: TRBV3-1/TRBV3-2
clone size: NA
D gene: NA
J gene: TRBJ2-1